This T cell receptor beta chain is drawn from a study of human T cells and chemical hapten exposure. Sample time point: patch test 1, 2 weeks after DPC sensitization. Documented treatment: therapeutic diphenylcyclopropenone sensitization with weekly scalp DPC. Findings of the study overall: Expanded TCRs produced significantly more large CDR3 similarity clusters than controls did. The presence of alopecia in the donors means their immune response may differ from healthy people's.

MiXCR, run by TCRdb on the RACE reads, gives a single entry per CDR3 protein. The sample consists of some 400,000 distinct CDR3 sequences, 4% to 5.5% of them appearing once. This clonotype was detected many times. What it binds is not known. The germline gives CDR1 SEHNR, CDR2 FQNEAQ (reference sequence). The CDR3 is made up of 15 amino acids. Between the trimmed V and J ends, which lost 8 bases and 0 bases, there was a span of 15 bases. The sequencing here drew on whole blood, taken in connection with sensitization to the hapten diphenylcyclopropenone (DPC). This TCR derives from a woman in her forties or fifties with alopecia areata. Some clones in this sample may be carry-over from other donors' samples. The V and J genes are TRBV7-9 and TRBJ2-3; D not resolved. Here the CDR3 DNA reads TGTGCCAGCGGATTCGGACGGACGAGCACAGATACGCAGTATTTT. Amino acid sequence: CASGFGRTSTDTQYF.